This T cell receptor (beta chain) was sequenced in a study of metastatic and nonmetastatic thyroid tumors. Study details: Patients with malignant and benign thyroid disease provided blood and tumor or nodule tissue, whose repertoires were compared.

Study-wide results and limits: In both blood and tumor samples, TCR beta diversity was reported significantly higher for malignant than benign nodules.

Thyroid surgery was performed in patients who had received no treatment beforehand. This clone appeared many times. Its antigen is unknown. How the authors handled the data: Using the CDR3 differences seen across clinicopathological groups, the authors built a distant-metastasis classifier for papillary thyroid cancer, which was meant to discriminate distant-metastatic patients. From the PCR reads, TCRdb re-called clones with MiXCR. The V and J calls were determined by TCRdb, not by the authors. The sample includes roughly 40,000 clones, around 16% seen only once; the top ten take approximately 3.8%. Germline V gives CDR1 SGHRS, CDR2 YFSETQ. The CDR3 consists of 14 residues. Trimming took 1 base from V and 5 from J, leaving 12 bases between them.

The chain links TRBV5-1 to TRBJ2-5, with D perhaps TRBD2 (7 bases). The source is a female donor with papillary thyroid cancer or a benign thyroid nodule (not recorded which). Some clones in this sample may be carry-over from other donors' samples. Sequencing was done on a sample of blood. The CDR3 DNA follows: TGCGCCAGCAGCTTGCGGGGGGCGGGGGAGACCCAGTACTTC. It yields the protein CASSLRGAGETQYF.